One sample yielded the 8 T cell receptor beta chains listed below, sequenced in a study of CD8 T cells in ankylosing spondylitis. TCRdb itself ran the 5' RACE reads through MiXCR, one entry per CDR3 protein. The repertoire holds 10,000 to 15,000 distinct CDR3 sequences, with 2.5% to 3% as singletons. The sequenced material came from blood, either unsorted or a sorted T cell fraction (not recorded which). The receptors derive from a male donor with ankylosing spondylitis or in good health (not recorded which).

This clonotype was detected ten times or more. The rearrangement links TRBV9 to TRBJ2-7; 9 bases match TRBD2. The germline gives CDR1 SGDLS, CDR2 YYNGEE. CDR3 length: 14 residues. J gave up 8 bases and V 0 bases, and 6 bases lay outside the gene matches. The CDR3 reads CASSVGVAGVQQYF. The CDR3 DNA follows: TGTGCCAGCAGCGTAGGGGTAGCGGGGGTACAGCAGTACTTC.

This clonotype was found many times. The gene calls are TRBV9 and TRBJ2-7; D gene unclear. From germline, CDR1 is SGDLS and CDR2 YYNGEE. V shed 0 bases and J shed 5 bases, with 9 bases lying between them. The CDR3 is 13 amino acids. CDR3 bases: TGTGCCAGCAGCGTAGGGGCGGTCCACGAGCAGTACTTC. Encoded protein: CASSVGAVHEQYF.

In its sample, this clonotype was seen many times. Here the CDR3 reads CASSVSGAVYTF. The CDR3, as DNA: TGTGCCAGCAGCGTATCCGGGGCGGTCTACACCTTC. The chain recombines TRBV9 with TRBJ1-2; perhaps TRBD1 as D (5 bases). The germline V gene has CDR1 SGDLS and CDR2 YYNGEE. V lost 1 base to trimming and J lost 10 bases, with 11 bases between them. There are 12 residues in the CDR3.

The V and J genes are TRBV9 and TRBJ2-2; D perhaps matches TRBD1 (6 bases). The CDR3 spans 15 residues. The ends were cut back, 0 bases at V and 2 bases at J, with 8 bases in the middle. Germline values: CDR1 SGDLS, CDR2 YYNGEE. CDR3 amino acids: CASSVVTGNTGELFF. The CDR3 DNA reads as TGTGCCAGCAGCGTAGTGACAGGAAACACCGGGGAGCTGTTTTTT.

This clonotype showed up many times. The chain couples TRBV9 to TRBJ2-3; 9 bases match TRBD1. After removal of 0 bases from V and 4 bases from J, the junction contained 3 bases not matched to a gene. This CDR3 spans 15 amino acids. Germline CDR1 SGDLS, CDR2 YYNGEE. The chain's CDR3 is CASSVGTGAADTQYF. DNA for the CDR3: TGTGCCAGCAGCGTAGGGACAGGGGCCGCAGATACGCAGTATTTT.

By share, this clonotype ranks as large. The chain links TRBV9 to TRBJ2-7; D gene unclear. CDR3 length: 14 residues. From germline, CDR1 is SGDLS and CDR2 YYNGEE. Deletions cut 1 base from V and 6 bases from J, with 14 bases between. The CDR3 DNA sequence: TGTGCCAGCAGCGTAAGAATTGGGTCTACCGAGCAGTACTTC. This codes for CASSVRIGSTEQYF.

At least ten counts were recorded for this clonotype. The chain has TRBV9 and TRBJ1-3; possible D gene TRBD1, 5 bases. Germline assignment: CDR1 SGDLS and CDR2 YYNGEE. The CDR3 is 18 amino acids. The V and J ends lost 0 bases and 0 bases respectively, with 16 bases between them. CDR3 sequence reads: CASSVASSFRGSGNTIYF. The CDR3 nucleotides are TGTGCCAGCAGCGTAGCGAGTTCCTTTAGGGGCTCTGGAAACACCATATATTTT.

This clonotype is labeled medium-sized (0.01 to 0.1%). This chain connects TRBV9 to TRBJ1-4; TRBD1 matches 7 bases. There are 15 residues in the CDR3. Looked up from germline, CDR1 is SGDLS and CDR2 is YYNGEE. Trimming removed 2 bases from V and 8 bases from J; junction bases left unmatched: 9. CDR3 amino acids: CASSVQPTGREKLFF. In DNA form, the CDR3 reads TGTGCCAGCAGCGTCCAACCGACAGGGAGAGAAAAACTGTTTTTT. The full variable domain, in which reference TRBV9 and TRBJ1-4 provide the parts outside the CDR3, is DSGVTQTPKHLITATGQRVTLRCSPRSGDLSVYWYQQSLDQGLQFLIQYYNGEERAKGNILERFSAQQFPDLHSELNLSSLELGDSALYFCASSVQPTGREKLFFGSGTQLSVL.